A single sample gave rise to the 28 T cell receptor beta chains below, sequenced in a study of T cell changes during pregnancy in multiple sclerosis. TCRdb's copy holds only in-frame clones and misses some; the assay was immunoSEQ multiplex PCR. Of tens of thousands of clones listed, 91% are singletons. The sequenced sample was peripheral blood, obtained in the first trimester of pregnancy. These receptors all come from a female donor in good health, enrolled as a control in a pregnancy study.

V and J are TRBV7-3 and TRBJ2-3; D is perhaps TRBD1 (5 bases). The CDR3 is made up of 15 amino acids. Germline CDR1 SGHTA, CDR2 FQGTGA. Trimming removed 2 bases at V and 0 bases at J, with 9 bases between. The chain's CDR3 is CASSLLSGSTDTQYF. DNA of the CDR3: TGTGCCAGCAGCTTATTGTCAGGGAGCACAGATACGCAGTATTTT. Full variable domain (remainder filled in from reference TRBV7-3 and TRBJ2-3): GAGVSQTPSNKVTEKGKYVELRCDPISGHTALYWYRQSLGQGPEFLIYFQGTGAADDSGLPNDRFFAVRPEGSVSTLKIQRTERGDSAVYLCASSLLSGSTDTQYFGPGTRLTVL.

The DNA for the CDR3 is TGTGCCAGCAGTTTTTCTGGCGGGGGGGCCGGGGAGCTGTTTTTT. This codes for CASSFSGGGAGELFF. The V and J genes are TRBV28 and TRBJ2-2, with 9 positions matching TRBD2. The J segment lost 6 bases and the V segment lost 3 bases, leaving 5 bases of the junction unmatched. The CDR3 runs to 15 residues. From germline, CDR1 is MDHEN and CDR2 SYDVKM.

The chain joins TRBV27 to TRBJ2-2, with D uncertain. Germline CDR1 and CDR2: MNHEY and SMNVEV (reference sequence). V dropped 5 bases and J dropped 0 bases, with 10 bases sitting between them. This CDR3 region has 15 residues. The CDR3 nucleotides read TGTGCCAGCAGTCCAGCGATCGCGAACACCGGGGAGCTGTTTTTT. Its protein is CASSPAIANTGELFF.

V is TRBV7-6 and J is TRBJ1-4; a weak D match, TRBD1 (5 bases). The V gene's germline CDR1 is SGHVS and CDR2 FNYEAQ. With 5 bases removed from V and 5 bases from J, the gap between germline ends came to 12 bases. The CDR3 consists of 14 residues. As DNA, the CDR3 is TGTGCCAGCAGCCCCCTCGGGGGAAATGAAAAACTGTTTTTT. Protein: CASSPLGGNEKLFF.

For the CDR3, the DNA is TGCAGCGTTGATATAGGGGCAAACTATGGCTACACCTTC. It codes for CSVDIGANYGYTF. This chain connects TRBV29-1 to TRBJ1-2, with D possibly TRBD1 on 5 matching bases. CDR1 and CDR2 from the germline V gene are SQVTM and ANQGSEA. Deletions cut 3 bases from V and 2 bases from J, with 10 bases between. The CDR3 is made up of 13 amino acids. Combining the CDR3 with reference TRBV29-1 and TRBJ1-2 gives the whole variable domain SAVISQKPSRDICQRGTSLTIQCQVDSQVTMMFWYRQQPGQSLTLIATANQGSEATYESGFVIDKFPISRPNLTFSTLTVSNMSPEDSSIYLCSVDIGANYGYTFGSGTRLTVV.

This chain links TRBV7-2 with TRBJ2-1; 8 bases are shared with TRBD2. The ends lost 3 bases at V and 5 bases at J; junction bases unmatched: 3. This CDR3 is built from 14 residues. Germline V CDR1 and CDR2: SGHTA, FQGNSA. The CDR3 coding sequence is TGTGCCAGCAGCTTTAGCGGGGTGGACAATGAGCAGTTCTTC. Protein sequence: CASSFSGVDNEQFF.

The chain carries TRBV7-9 and TRBJ1-1; a possible D gene is TRBD1 (5 bases). This CDR3 has 15 residues. Trimming cost V 1 base and J 3 bases, with 12 bases left between them. Germline assignment: CDR1 SEHNR and CDR2 FQNEAQ (reference sequence). The CDR3 reads CASSLVVGPDTEAFF. The CDR3 DNA sequence: TGTGCCAGCAGCTTAGTTGTGGGGCCGGACACTGAAGCTTTCTTT.

J is TRBJ1-2 and V is TRBV10-3; the match to TRBD1 covers 7 bases. The germline gives CDR1 ENHRY, CDR2 SYGVKD. V dropped 6 bases and J dropped 3; count of bases not matched to a gene: 4. This CDR3 has 13 amino acids. The CDR3 DNA follows: TGTGCCATCAGAGGCGGACAGGACTATGGCTACACCTTC. Translating gives CAIRGGQDYGYTF.

The chain is built from TRBV4-2 and TRBJ2-7, with D uncertain. The CDR3 is 12 amino acids. Trimming cost V 5 bases and J 6 bases, with 11 bases left between them. Germline CDR1 is LGHNA and CDR2 is YNFKEQ. DNA of the CDR3: TGTGCCAGCAGCGACGTAGGAGCCGAGCAGTACTTC. It specifies CASSDVGAEQYF.

V gene TRBV9 combines with J gene TRBJ1-4; D gene uncertain. The germline gives CDR1 SGDLS, CDR2 YYNGEE. The germline V and J ends were trimmed by 1 base and 2 bases, with 12 bases remaining between them. CDR3 size: 16 residues. The CDR3 is CASSVSAPGTNEKLFF. The CDR3 coding sequence is TGTGCCAGCAGCGTAAGCGCCCCGGGGACTAATGAAAAACTGTTTTTT.

The V call is TRBV4-3, the J call TRBJ2-2, with 12 bases lining up with TRBD2. V shed 4 bases and J 1 base; nucleotides not matched to a gene: 7. The CDR3 extends over 18 amino acids. Germline V gene lookup returns CDR1 LGHNA and CDR2 YSLEER. The CDR3 spells CASSPTSGGRRNTGELFF. CDR3 DNA sequence: TGCGCCAGCAGCCCTACTAGCGGGGGGAGAAGGAACACCGGGGAGCTGTTTTTT.

This chain joins TRBV27 and TRBJ2-1; possible D gene TRBD2, 5 bases. Per germline, CDR1 MNHEY and CDR2 SMNVEV (reference sequence). The CDR3 runs to 13 residues. Trimming pared 1 base from V and 9 bases from J, leaving 10 bases between. DNA for the CDR3: TGTGCCAGCAGTTTATACGGTGAGGGTGAGCAGTTCTTC. Its protein product is CASSLYGEGEQFF.

The chain carries TRBV30 and TRBJ2-7; a possible D gene is TRBD1 (6 bases). Germline V lookup: CDR1 GTSNPN, CDR2 SVGIG (reference sequence). The ends were cut back, 3 bases at V and 3 bases at J, with 15 bases in the middle. The CDR3 spans 14 residues. CDR3 amino acids: CAWRPDRQVYEQYF. Here the CDR3 DNA reads TGTGCCTGGAGGCCGGACAGACAGGTCTACGAGCAGTACTTC.

This clone has a handful of counts. CDR3 in amino acids: CAWSPPRFTEAFF. The DNA for the CDR3 is TGTGCCTGGAGTCCCCCGAGGTTCACTGAAGCTTTCTTT. This chain joins TRBV30 and TRBJ1-1; D is unclear. The germline CDR1 and CDR2 sequences are GTSNPN and SVGIG (reference sequence). Trimming left V 2 bases short and J 4 bases short, with 11 bases between. The CDR3 runs 13 residues. The variable domain in full, with the rest retrieved from reference TRBV30 and TRBJ1-1, is SQTIHQWPATLVQPVGSPLSLECTVEGTSNPNLYWYRQAAGRGLQLLFYSVGIGQISSEVPQNLSASRPQDRQFILSSKKLLLSDSGFYLCAWSPPRFTEAFFGQGTRLTVV.

This rearrangement joins TRBV7-8 to TRBJ1-1; no firm D call. The V end was cut by 5 bases, the J end by 7 bases, with 14 bases between. Germline V gene sequence: CDR1 SGHVS, CDR2 FQNEAQ. The CDR3 covers 13 residues. The CDR3 DNA reads as TGTGCCAGCAGCATTCACCGGGAAATTGAAGCTTTCTTT. Its protein product is CASSIHREIEAFF.

The V call is TRBV5-6, the J call TRBJ2-6; 7 bases are shared with TRBD1. CDR3 size: 17 residues. Trimming at V came to 2 bases and at J to 0 bases, leaving 5 bases not matched to a gene. In germline, CDR1 is SGHDT, CDR2 YYEEEE. Here the CDR3 DNA reads TGTGCCAGCAGCTTCGGACAGGCGCTCTCTGGGGCCAACGTCCTGACTTTC. It is translated as CASSFGQALSGANVLTF.

The genes are TRBV7-8 and TRBJ2-7; D remains ambiguous. Per the germline V gene, CDR1 is SGHVS and CDR2 is FQNEAQ. This CDR3 comprises 15 residues. Trimming cost V 1 base and J 4 bases, with 14 bases left between them. The DNA of the CDR3 is TGTGCCAGCAGCTTAGGAGGCAAGAATACTTACGAGCAGTACTTC. This sequence encodes CASSLGGKNTYEQYF.

CDR3 region: CASSGDRGETQYF. For the CDR3, the DNA is TGTGCCAGCAGTGGGGACAGGGGAGAGACCCAGTACTTC. The chain carries TRBV27 and TRBJ2-5; 10 bases fit TRBD1. Germline V gives CDR1 MNHEY, CDR2 SMNVEV (reference sequence). The CDR3 extends over 13 amino acids. Germline trimming cut 5 bases from V and 4 bases from J; bases unmatched to any gene: 1.

The chain links TRBV6-4 to TRBJ2-3; 14 bases align to TRBD2. V gave up 2 bases and J gave up 1 base; unmatched junction bases: 2. The CDR3 covers 17 residues. Germline assignment: CDR1 MRHNA and CDR2 SNTAGT. CDR3 sequence (DNA): TGTGCCAGCAGTGACCAGACTAGCGGGGGGGGCACAGATACGCAGTATTTT. Protein product: CASSDQTSGGGTDTQYF.

The V call is TRBV10-3, the J call TRBJ1-6; D is undetermined. CDR1 and CDR2 from the germline V gene are ENHRY and SYGVKD. This CDR3 spans 14 amino acids. V dropped 11 bases and J dropped 6 bases, with 17 bases sitting between them. CDR3 amino acids: CASNHEVPNSPLHF. CDR3 DNA: TGTGCCTCTAACCATGAGGTGCCTAATTCACCCCTCCACTTT.

The V and J genes are TRBV5-1 and TRBJ1-5; the D gene is possibly TRBD1 (6 bases). The germline gives CDR1 SGHRS, CDR2 YFSETQ. V lost 0 bases and J 2 bases, leaving 9 bases between the germline ends. The CDR3 length is 15 residues. The CDR3 loop reads CASSLVAGGNQPQHF. DNA of the CDR3: TGCGCCAGCAGCTTGGTAGCAGGGGGCAATCAGCCCCAGCATTTT.

This sequence joins TRBV7-2 and TRBJ2-7; weak D call: TRBD2 (6 bases). Trimming pared 2 bases from V and 0 bases from J, leaving 14 bases between. The V gene's germline CDR1 is SGHTA and CDR2 FQGNSA. This CDR3 contains 16 residues. CDR3 bases: TGTGCCAGCAGCTTAACCAGCGGGTCCCGCTCCTACGAGCAGTACTTC. Translated: CASSLTSGSRSYEQYF.

The rearrangement uses TRBV2 and TRBJ2-5, with D maybe TRBD2 (7 bases). CDR1 is SNHLY and CDR2 is FYNNEI in the germline V gene. Trimming pared 6 bases from V and 4 bases from J, leaving 21 bases between. The CDR3 is 16 residues long. CDR3: CASRPLEGGPLETQYF. The CDR3 DNA reads as TGTGCCAGCAGGCCTTTAGAGGGGGGGCCGTTAGAGACCCAGTACTTC.

The chain has TRBV5-6 and TRBJ2-3; the D gene is possibly TRBD1 (6 bases). Looked up from germline, CDR1 is SGHDT and CDR2 is YYEEEE. This CDR3 contains 15 residues. Trimming left V 3 bases short and J 0 bases short, with 11 bases between. The CDR3 sequence: CASSSAGVSTDTQYF. CDR3 sequence (DNA): TGTGCCAGCAGCTCAGCAGGGGTTAGCACAGATACGCAGTATTTT. Full variable domain (rest looked up from reference TRBV5-6 and TRBJ2-3): DAGVTQSPTHLIKTRGQQVTLRCSPKSGHDTVSWYQQALGQGPQFIFQYYEEEERQRGNFPDRFSGHQFPNYSSELNVNALLLGDSALYLCASSSAGVSTDTQYFGPGTRLTVL.

The rearrangement uses TRBV11-2 and TRBJ1-1, with 9 bases aligning to TRBD1. Per germline, CDR1 SGHAT and CDR2 FQNNGV. V was clipped by 5 bases and J by 6 bases; unmatched bases: 4. The CDR3 has 13 residues. CDR3 coding DNA: TGTGCCAGCAGCGGTTGGACAGGGGCTGAAGCTTTCTTT. Translating gives CASSGWTGAEAFF.

The J gene is TRBJ1-1, the V gene TRBV11-2; D might be TRBD1 (6 bases). The CDR3 totals 14 residues. V lost 4 bases, J lost 2 bases, and 11 bases lay in between. Germline-derived CDR1 and CDR2 are SGHAT and FQNNGV. The CDR3 region is CASSSQGPNTEAFF. In nucleotides, the CDR3 is TGTGCCAGCAGCTCACAGGGCCCCAACACTGAAGCTTTCTTT.

The chain couples TRBV15 to TRBJ2-7; D is possibly TRBD1 (6 bases). Trimming stripped 1 base from V and 1 base from J, with 17 bases between. CDR1 and CDR2 from the germline V gene are LNHNV and YYDKDF (reference sequence). The CDR3 contains 17 residues. The CDR3: CATSRVGTSEISYEQYF. The CDR3 nucleotides read TGTGCCACCAGCAGAGTGGGGACATCGGAAATTTCCTACGAGCAGTACTTC.

The gene calls are TRBV6-5 and TRBJ1-1; the D gene is possibly TRBD1 (5 bases). Trimming removed 3 bases at V and 6 bases at J, with 11 bases between. Germline V lookup: CDR1 MNHEY, CDR2 SVGAGI. The CDR3 has 13 residues. CDR3 DNA sequence: TGTGCCAGCAGTTATCTCCGGGACTCTGAAGCTTTCTTT. This codes for CASSYLRDSEAFF.